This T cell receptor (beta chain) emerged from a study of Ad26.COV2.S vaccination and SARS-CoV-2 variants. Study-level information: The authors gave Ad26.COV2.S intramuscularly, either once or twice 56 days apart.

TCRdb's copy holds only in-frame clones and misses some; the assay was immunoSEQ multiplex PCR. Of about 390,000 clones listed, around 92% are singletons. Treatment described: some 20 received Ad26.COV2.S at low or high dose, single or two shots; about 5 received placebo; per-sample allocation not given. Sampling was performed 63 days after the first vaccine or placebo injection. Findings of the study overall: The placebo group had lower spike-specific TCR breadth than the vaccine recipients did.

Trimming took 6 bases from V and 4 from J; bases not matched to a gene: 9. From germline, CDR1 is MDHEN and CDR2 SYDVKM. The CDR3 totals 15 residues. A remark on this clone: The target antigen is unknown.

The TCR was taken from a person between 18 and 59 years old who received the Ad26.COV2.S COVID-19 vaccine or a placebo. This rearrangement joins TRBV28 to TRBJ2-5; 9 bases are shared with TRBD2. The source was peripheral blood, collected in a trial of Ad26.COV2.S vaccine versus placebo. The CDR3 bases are TGTGCCAGCAGACCTGGCGGGGGGGCCCGAGAGACCCAGTACTTC. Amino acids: CASRPGGGARETQYF.